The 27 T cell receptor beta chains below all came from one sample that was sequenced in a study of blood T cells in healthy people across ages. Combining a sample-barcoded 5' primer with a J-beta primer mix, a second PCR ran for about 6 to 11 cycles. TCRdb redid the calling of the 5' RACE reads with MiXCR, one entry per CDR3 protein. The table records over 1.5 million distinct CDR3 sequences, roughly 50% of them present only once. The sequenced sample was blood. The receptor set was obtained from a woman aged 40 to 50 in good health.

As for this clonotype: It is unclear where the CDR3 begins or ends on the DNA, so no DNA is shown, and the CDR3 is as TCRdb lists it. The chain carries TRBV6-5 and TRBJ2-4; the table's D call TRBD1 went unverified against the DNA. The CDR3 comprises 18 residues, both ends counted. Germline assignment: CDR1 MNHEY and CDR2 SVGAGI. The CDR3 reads CASSYSSGQTTTKNIQYF.

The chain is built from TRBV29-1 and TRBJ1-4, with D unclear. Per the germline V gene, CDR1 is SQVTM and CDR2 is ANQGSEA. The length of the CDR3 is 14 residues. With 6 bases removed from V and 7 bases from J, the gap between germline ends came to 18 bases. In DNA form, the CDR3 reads TGCAGCGTCGCCCTCGGGTCGGGGAGTGAAAAACTGTTTTTT. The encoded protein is CSVALGSGSEKLFF.

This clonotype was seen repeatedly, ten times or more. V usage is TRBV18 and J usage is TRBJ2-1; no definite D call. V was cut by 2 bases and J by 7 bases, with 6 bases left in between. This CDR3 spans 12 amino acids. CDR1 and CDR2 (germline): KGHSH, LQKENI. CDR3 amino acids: CASSPLVNEQFF. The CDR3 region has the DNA TGTGCCAGCTCACCATTAGTGAATGAGCAGTTCTTC.

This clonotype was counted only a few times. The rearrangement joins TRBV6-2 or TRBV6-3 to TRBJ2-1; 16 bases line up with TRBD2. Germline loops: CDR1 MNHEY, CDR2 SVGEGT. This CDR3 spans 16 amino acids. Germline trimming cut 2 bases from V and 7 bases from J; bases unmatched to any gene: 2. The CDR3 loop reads CASSYLGLAGGNEQFF. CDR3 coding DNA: TGTGCCAGCAGTTACCTGGGACTAGCGGGGGGGAATGAGCAGTTCTTC.

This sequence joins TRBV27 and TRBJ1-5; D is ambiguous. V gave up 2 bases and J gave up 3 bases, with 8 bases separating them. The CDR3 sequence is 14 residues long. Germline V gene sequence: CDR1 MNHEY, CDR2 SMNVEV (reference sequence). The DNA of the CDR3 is TGTGCCAGCAGTTTAAGGAGAGCCAATCAGCCCCAGCATTTT. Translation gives CASSLRRANQPQHF.

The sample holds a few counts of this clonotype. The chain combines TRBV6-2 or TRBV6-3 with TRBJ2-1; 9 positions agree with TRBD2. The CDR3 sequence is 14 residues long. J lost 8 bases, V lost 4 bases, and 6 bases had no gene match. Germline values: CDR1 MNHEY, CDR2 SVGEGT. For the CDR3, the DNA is TGTGCCAGCAGTTGGTCTAGCGGGGCTCATGAGCAGTTCTTC. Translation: CASSWSSGAHEQFF.

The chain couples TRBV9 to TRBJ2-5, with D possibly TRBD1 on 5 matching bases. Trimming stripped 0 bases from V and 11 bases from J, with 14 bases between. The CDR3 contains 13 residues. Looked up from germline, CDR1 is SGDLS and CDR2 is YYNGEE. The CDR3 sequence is CASSVASDRMQYF. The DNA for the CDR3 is TGTGCCAGCAGCGTAGCCTCCGACAGAATGCAGTACTTC.

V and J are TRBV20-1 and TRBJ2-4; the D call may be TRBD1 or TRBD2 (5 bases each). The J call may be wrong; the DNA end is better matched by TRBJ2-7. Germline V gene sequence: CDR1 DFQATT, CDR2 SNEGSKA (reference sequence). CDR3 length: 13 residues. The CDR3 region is CSANPTGGYEQYF. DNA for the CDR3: TGCAGTGCTAATCCGACTGGGGGTTACGAGCAGTACTTC.

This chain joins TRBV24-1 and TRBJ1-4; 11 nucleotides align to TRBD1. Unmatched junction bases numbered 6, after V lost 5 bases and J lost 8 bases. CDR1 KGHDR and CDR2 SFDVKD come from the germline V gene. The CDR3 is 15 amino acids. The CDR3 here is CATSGRTGGREKLFF. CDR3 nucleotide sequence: TGTGCCACCAGTGGACGGACAGGGGGCCGGGAAAAACTGTTTTTT.

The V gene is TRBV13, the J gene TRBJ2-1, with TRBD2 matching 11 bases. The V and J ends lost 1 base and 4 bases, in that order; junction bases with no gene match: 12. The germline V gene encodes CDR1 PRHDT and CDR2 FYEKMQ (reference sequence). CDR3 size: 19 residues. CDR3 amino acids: CASSLASGGPQKDYNEQFF. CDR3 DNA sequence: TGTGCCAGCAGCTTAGCTAGCGGGGGGCCACAGAAAGATTACAATGAGCAGTTCTTC.

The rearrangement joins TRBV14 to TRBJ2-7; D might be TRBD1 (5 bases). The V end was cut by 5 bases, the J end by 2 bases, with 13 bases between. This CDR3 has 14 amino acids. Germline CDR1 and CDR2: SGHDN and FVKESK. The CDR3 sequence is CASSEAGYAYEQYF. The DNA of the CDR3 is TGTGCCAGCAGCGAGGCAGGGTACGCCTACGAGCAGTACTTC.

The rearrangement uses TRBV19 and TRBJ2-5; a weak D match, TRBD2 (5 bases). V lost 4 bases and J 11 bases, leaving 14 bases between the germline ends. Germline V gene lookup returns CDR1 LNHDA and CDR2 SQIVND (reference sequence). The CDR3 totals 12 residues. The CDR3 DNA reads TGTGCCAGTAGTACGGACTCGCGAAAGCAGTACTTC. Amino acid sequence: CASSTDSRKQYF.

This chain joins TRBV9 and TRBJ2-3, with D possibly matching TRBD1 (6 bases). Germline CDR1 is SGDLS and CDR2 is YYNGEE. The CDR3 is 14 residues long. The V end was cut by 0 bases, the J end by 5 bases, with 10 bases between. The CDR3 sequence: CASSVGPQGDTQYF. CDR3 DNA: TGTGCCAGCAGCGTAGGTCCACAGGGAGATACGCAGTATTTT. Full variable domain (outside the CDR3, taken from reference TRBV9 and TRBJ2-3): DSGVTQTPKHLITATGQRVTLRCSPRSGDLSVYWYQQSLDQGLQFLIQYYNGEERAKGNILERFSAQQFPDLHSELNLSSLELGDSALYFCASSVGPQGDTQYFGPGTRLTVL.

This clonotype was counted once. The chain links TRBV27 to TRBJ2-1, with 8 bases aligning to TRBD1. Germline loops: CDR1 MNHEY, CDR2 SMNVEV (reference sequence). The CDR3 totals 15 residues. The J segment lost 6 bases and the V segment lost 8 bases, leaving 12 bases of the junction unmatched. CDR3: CASSAYGQGGNEQFF. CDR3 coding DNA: TGTGCCAGCTCAGCCTACGGACAGGGAGGCAATGAGCAGTTCTTC.

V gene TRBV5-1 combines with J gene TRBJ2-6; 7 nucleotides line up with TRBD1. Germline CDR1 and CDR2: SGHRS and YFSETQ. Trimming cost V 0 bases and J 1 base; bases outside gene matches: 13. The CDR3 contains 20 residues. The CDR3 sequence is CASSLDPDRAPSSGANVLTF. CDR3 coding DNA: TGCGCCAGCAGCTTGGACCCAGACAGGGCCCCAAGTTCTGGGGCCAACGTCCTGACTTTC.

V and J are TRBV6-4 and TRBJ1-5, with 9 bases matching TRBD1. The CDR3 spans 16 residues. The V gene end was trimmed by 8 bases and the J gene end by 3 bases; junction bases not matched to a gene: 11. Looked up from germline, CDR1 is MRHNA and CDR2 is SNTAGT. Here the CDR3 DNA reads TGTGCCAGCCTCCTCCCGGGACAGGGATCCAATCAGCCCCAGCATTTT. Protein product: CASLLPGQGSNQPQHF.

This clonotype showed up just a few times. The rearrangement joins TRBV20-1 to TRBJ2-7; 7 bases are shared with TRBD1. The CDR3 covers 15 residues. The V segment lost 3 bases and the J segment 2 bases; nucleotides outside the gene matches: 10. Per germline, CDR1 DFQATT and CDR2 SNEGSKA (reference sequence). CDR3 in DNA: TGCAGTGCTAGGGACCGGACAGGTCCAACCTACGAGCAGTACTTC. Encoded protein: CSARDRTGPTYEQYF.

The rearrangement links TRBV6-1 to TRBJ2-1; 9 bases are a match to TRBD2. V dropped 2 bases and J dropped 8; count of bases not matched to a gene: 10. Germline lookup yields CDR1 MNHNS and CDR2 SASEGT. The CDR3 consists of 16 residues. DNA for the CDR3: TGTGCCAGCAGTGAATTAGGCGGGGGGGCCTTCGATGAGCAGTTCTTC. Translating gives CASSELGGGAFDEQFF.

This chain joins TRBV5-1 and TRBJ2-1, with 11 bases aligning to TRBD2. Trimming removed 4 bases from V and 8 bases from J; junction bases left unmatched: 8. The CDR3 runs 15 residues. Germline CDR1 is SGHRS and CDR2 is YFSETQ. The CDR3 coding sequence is TGCGCCAGCAGCCAACTAGCGGGGGCCAGGGATGAGCAGTTCTTC. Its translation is CASSQLAGARDEQFF. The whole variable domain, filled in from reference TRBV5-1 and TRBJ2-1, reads KAGVTQTPRYLIKTRGQQVTLSCSPISGHRSVSWYQQTPGQGLQFLFEYFSETQRNKGNFPGRFSGRQFSNSRSEMNVSTLELGDSALYLCASSQLAGARDEQFFGPGTRLTVL.

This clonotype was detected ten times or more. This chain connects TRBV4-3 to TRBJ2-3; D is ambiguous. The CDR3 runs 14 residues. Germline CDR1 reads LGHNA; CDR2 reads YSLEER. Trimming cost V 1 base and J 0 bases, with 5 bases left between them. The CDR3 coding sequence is TGCGCCAGCAGCCAAGTTCCTAGCACAGATACGCAGTATTTT. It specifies CASSQVPSTDTQYF.

The CDR3 reads CASSPGGTGGGYGYTF. The CDR3 nucleotides read TGTGCCAGCAGCCCTGGGGGGACAGGGGGCGGCTATGGCTACACCTTC. The chain uses TRBV7-9 and TRBJ1-2; 12 bases agree with TRBD1. Germline-derived CDR1 and CDR2 are SEHNR and FQNEAQ (reference sequence). This CDR3 spans 16 amino acids. J gave up 4 bases and V 5 bases, and 8 bases lay outside the gene matches.

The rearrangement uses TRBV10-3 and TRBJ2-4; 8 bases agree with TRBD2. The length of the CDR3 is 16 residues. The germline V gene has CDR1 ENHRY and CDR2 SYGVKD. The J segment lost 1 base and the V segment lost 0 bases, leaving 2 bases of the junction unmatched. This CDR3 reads CAISESRLAAKNIQYF. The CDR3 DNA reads TGTGCCATCAGTGAGTCGAGACTAGCGGCCAAAAACATTCAGTACTTC.

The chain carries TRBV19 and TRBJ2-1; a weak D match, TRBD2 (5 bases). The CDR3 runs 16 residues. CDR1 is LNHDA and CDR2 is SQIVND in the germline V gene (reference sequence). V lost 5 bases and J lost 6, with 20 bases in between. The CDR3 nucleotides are TGTGCCAGTAGTGCAGGAGGCGCAAGGGCTTTCAATGAGCAGTTCTTC. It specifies CASSAGGARAFNEQFF.

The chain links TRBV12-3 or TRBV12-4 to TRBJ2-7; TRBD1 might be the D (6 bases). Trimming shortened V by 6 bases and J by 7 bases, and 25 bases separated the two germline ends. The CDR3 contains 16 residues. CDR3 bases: TGTGCCAGCAGCCTGGGCTCTGGGACATCCTCGCGGGAGCAGTACTTC. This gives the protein CASSLGSGTSSREQYF.

The CDR3 nucleotides read TGTGCCAGCAGCCCCAAGGCAGGCTATGGCTACACCTTC. Its translation is CASSPKAGYGYTF. The V gene is TRBV7-6, the J gene TRBJ1-2; D remains ambiguous. The germline CDR1 and CDR2 sequences are SGHVS and FNYEAQ. V lost 5 bases to trimming and J lost 4 bases, with 11 bases between them. The CDR3 is 13 residues long.

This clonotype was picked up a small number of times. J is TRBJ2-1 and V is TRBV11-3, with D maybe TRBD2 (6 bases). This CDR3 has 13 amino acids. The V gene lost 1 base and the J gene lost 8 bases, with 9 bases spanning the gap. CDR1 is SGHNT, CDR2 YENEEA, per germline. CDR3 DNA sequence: TGTGCCAGCAGCTTAGCGGGGGACCATGAGCAGTTCTTC. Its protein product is CASSLAGDHEQFF.

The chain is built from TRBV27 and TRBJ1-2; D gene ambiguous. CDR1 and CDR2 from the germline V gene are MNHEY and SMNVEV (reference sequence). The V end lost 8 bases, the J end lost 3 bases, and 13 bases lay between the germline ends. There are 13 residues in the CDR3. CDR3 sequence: CASGPGSYYGYTF. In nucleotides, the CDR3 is TGTGCCAGCGGACCGGGATCTTACTATGGCTACACCTTC.